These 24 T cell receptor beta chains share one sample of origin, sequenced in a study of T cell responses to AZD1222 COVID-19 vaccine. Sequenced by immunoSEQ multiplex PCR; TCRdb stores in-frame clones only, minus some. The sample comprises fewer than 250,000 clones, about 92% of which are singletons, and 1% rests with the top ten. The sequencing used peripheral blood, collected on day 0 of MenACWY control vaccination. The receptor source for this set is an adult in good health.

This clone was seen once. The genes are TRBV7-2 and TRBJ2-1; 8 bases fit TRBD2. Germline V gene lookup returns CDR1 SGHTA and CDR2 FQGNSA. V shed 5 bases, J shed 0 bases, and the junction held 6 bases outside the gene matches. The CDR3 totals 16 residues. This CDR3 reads CASSLWTSNSYNEQFF. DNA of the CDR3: TGTGCCAGCAGCCTTTGGACTAGCAACTCCTACAATGAGCAGTTCTTC.

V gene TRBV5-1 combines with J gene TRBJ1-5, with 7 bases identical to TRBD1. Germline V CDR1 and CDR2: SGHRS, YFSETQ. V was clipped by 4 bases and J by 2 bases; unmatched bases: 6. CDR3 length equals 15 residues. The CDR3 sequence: CASSPQGSGNQPQHF. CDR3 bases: TGCGCCAGCAGCCCACAGGGGTCGGGCAATCAGCCCCAGCATTTT.

This CDR3 is CASRRTGRDEQYF. CDR3 sequence (DNA): TGTGCCAGCAGGCGGACAGGGAGAGACGAGCAGTACTTC. The chain is built from TRBV5-6 and TRBJ2-7; the match to TRBD1 covers 8 bases. CDR3 size: 13 residues. Trimming took 5 bases from V and 5 from J; bases not matched to a gene: 6. Germline V lookup: CDR1 SGHDT, CDR2 YYEEEE. The whole variable domain, remainder taken from reference TRBV5-6 and TRBJ2-7, is DAGVTQSPTHLIKTRGQQVTLRCSPKSGHDTVSWYQQALGQGPQFIFQYYEEEERQRGNFPDRFSGHQFPNYSSELNVNALLLGDSALYLCASRRTGRDEQYFGPGTRLTVT.

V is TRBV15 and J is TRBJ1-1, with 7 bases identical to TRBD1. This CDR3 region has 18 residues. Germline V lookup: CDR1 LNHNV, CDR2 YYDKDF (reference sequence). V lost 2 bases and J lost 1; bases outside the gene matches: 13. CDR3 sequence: CATSRIGAGGGQNTEAFF. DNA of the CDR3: TGTGCCACCAGCAGAATTGGGGCGGGAGGGGGCCAGAACACTGAAGCTTTCTTT.

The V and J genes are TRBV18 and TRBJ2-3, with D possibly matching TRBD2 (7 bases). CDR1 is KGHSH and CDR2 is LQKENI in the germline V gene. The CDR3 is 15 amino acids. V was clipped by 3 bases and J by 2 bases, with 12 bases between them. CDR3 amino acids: CASSPTGGPTDTQYF. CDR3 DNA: TGTGCCAGCTCACCCACCGGGGGGCCCACAGATACGCAGTATTTT.

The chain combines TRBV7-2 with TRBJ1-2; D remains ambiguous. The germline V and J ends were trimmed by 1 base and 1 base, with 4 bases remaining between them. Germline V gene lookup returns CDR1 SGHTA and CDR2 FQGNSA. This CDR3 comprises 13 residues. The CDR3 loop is CASSLGDNYGYTF. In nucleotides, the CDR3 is TGTGCCAGCAGCTTAGGAGATAACTATGGCTACACCTTC.

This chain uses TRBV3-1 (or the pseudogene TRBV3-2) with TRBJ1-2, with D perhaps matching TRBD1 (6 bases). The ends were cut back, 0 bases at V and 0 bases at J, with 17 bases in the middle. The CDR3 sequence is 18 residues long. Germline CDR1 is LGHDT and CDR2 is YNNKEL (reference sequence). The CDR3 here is CASSQDNRAGVPNYGYTF. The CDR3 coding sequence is TGTGCCAGCAGCCAAGATAATAGGGCAGGGGTACCTAACTATGGCTACACCTTC.

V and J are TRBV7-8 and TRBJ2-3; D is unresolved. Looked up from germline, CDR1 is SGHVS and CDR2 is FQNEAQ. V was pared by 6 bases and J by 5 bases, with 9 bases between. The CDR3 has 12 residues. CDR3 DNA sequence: TGTGCCAGCAGTCGTACTAAAGATACGCAGTATTTT. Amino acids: CASSRTKDTQYF.

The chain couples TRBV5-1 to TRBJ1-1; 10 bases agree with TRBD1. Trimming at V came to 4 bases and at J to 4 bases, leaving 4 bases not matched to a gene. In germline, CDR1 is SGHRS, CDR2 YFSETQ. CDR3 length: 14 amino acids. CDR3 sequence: CASSVTGGGTEAFF. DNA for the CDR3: TGCGCCAGCAGCGTGACAGGGGGCGGCACTGAAGCTTTCTTT. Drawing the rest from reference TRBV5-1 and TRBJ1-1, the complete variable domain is KAGVTQTPRYLIKTRGQQVTLSCSPISGHRSVSWYQQTPGQGLQFLFEYFSETQRNKGNFPGRFSGRQFSNSRSEMNVSTLELGDSALYLCASSVTGGGTEAFFGQGTRLTVV.

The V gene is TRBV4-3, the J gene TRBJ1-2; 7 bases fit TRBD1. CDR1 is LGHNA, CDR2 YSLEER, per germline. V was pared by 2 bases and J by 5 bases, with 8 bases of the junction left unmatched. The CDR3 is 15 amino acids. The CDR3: CASSQTPGTAYGYTF. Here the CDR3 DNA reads TGCGCCAGCAGCCAAACACCCGGGACAGCATATGGCTACACCTTC.

As DNA, the CDR3 is TGTGCCAGCAGCTTGGTTTATCTTGTAAGGAACACCGGGGAGCTGTTTTTT. This gives the protein CASSLVYLVRNTGELFF. The V and J genes are TRBV5-6 and TRBJ2-2; no definite D call. V lost 0 bases to trimming and J lost 1 base, with 13 bases between them. Per germline, CDR1 SGHDT and CDR2 YYEEEE. CDR3 length: 17 residues.

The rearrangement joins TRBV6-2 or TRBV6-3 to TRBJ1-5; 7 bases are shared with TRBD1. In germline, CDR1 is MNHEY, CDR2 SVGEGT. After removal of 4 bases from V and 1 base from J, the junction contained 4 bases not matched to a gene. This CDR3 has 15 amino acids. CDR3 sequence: CASSLQGFSNQPQHF. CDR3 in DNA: TGTGCCAGCAGTTTACAGGGGTTCAGCAATCAGCCCCAGCATTTT.

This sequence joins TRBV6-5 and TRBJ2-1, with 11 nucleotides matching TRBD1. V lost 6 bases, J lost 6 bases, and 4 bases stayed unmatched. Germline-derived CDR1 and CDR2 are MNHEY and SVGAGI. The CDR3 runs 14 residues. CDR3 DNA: TGTGCCAGCAGACCAGGGACAGGGGGCAATGAGCAGTTCTTC. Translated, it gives CASRPGTGGNEQFF.

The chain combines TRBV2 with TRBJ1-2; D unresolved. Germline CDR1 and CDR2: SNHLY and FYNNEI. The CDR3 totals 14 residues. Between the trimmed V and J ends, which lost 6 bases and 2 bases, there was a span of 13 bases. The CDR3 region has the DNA TGTGCCAGCAGCAAAGCGGGATTCAACTATGGCTACACCTTC. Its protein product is CASSKAGFNYGYTF.

CDR3 DNA sequence: TGTGCCAGCAGCTACGGGACAGGGCCCTTTGAGGGTGGCTACACCTTC. Residues: CASSYGTGPFEGGYTF. This sequence joins TRBV11-2 and TRBJ1-2; TRBD1 aligns across 9 bases. CDR3 length equals 16 residues. The J segment lost 7 bases and the V segment lost 4 bases, leaving 13 bases of the junction unmatched. The germline CDR1 and CDR2 sequences are SGHAT and FQNNGV.

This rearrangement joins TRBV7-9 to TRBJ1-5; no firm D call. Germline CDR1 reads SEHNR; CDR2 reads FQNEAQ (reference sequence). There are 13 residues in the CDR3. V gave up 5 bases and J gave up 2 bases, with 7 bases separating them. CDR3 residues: CASSPAGNQPQHF. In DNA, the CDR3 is TGTGCCAGCAGCCCGGCCGGCAATCAGCCCCAGCATTTT.

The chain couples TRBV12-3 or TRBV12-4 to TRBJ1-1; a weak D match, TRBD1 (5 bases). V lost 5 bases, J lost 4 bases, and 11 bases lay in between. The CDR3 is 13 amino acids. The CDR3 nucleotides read TGTGCCAGCAGTCCCGGGGCAGGCACTGAAGCTTTCTTT. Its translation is CASSPGAGTEAFF.

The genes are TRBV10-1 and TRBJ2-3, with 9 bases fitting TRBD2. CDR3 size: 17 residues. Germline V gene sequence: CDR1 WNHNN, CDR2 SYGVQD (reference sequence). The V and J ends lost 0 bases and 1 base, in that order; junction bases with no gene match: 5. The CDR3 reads CASSESRAGGRTDTQYF. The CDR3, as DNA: TGCGCCAGCAGTGAGTCTAGAGCGGGGGGCCGCACAGATACGCAGTATTTT.

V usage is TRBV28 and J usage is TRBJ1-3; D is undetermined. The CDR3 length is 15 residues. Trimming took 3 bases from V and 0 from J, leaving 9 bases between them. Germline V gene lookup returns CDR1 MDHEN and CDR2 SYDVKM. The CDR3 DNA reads TGTGCCAGCAGTTTTAGAAGGGTCTCTGGAAACACCATATATTTT. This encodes CASSFRRVSGNTIYF.

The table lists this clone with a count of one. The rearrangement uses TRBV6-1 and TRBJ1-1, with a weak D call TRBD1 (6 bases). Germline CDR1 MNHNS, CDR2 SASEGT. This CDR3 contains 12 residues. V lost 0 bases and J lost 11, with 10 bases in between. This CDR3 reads CASSEAGGQAFF. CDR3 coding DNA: TGTGCCAGCAGTGAAGCTGGGGGGCAGGCTTTCTTT.

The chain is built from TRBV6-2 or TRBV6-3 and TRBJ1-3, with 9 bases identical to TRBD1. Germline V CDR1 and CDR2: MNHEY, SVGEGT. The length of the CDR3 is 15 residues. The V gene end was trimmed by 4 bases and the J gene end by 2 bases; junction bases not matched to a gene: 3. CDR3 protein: CASSFGTGTGNTIYF. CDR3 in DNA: TGTGCCAGCAGTTTTGGGACAGGGACTGGAAACACCATATATTTT.

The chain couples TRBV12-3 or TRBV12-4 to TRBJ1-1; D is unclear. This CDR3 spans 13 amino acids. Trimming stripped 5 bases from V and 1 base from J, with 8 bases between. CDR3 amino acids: CASSVLGNTEAFF. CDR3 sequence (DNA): TGTGCCAGCAGTGTATTAGGGAACACTGAAGCTTTCTTT.

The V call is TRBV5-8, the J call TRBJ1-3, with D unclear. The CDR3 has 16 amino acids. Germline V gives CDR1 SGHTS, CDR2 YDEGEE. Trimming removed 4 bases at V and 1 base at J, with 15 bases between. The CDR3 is CASSIRAPLSGNTIYF. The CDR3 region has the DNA TGTGCCAGCAGCATCCGGGCCCCACTATCTGGAAACACCATATATTTT.

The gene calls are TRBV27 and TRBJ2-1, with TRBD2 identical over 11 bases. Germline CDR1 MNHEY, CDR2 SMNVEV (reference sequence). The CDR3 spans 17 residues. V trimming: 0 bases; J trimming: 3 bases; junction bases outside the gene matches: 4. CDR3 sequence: CASSLSRLAGGYNEQFF. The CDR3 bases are TGTGCCAGCAGTTTATCGAGGCTAGCGGGGGGCTACAATGAGCAGTTCTTC.